This TCR beta chain was recovered during a study of T cell repertoires in cytomegalovirus infection. The wider study: Shared public TCR beta signatures pointed to both CMV infection and a matching HLA type.

This clonotype was detected only a few times. The antigen remains undetermined. Each CDR3 protein is one row after TCRdb ran MiXCR on the reads. The sample comprises roughly 920,000 distinct CDR3 sequences, roughly 31% of which are singletons, and 13% rests with the top ten. Overall study results and limits: Carriers of CMV and the relevant HLA type were discriminated by public TCR beta frequency.

The sequence derives from a human donor in good health (CMV status not recorded). Some clones in this sample may be carry-over from other donors' samples. The sample was cultured CD8+ T cells from PBMCs, taken from culture after CMV antigen stimulation.

CDR3 protein: CASSDRDRVYEQYF. CDR3 DNA sequence: TGTGCCAGCAGTGACCGGGACAGGGTGTACGAGCAGTACTTC. V gene TRBV6-1 combines with J gene TRBJ2-7; 9 nucleotides align to TRBD1. The CDR3 is 14 amino acids. CDR1 and CDR2 (germline): MNHNS, SASEGT. The ends lost 3 bases at V and 4 bases at J; junction bases unmatched: 4.